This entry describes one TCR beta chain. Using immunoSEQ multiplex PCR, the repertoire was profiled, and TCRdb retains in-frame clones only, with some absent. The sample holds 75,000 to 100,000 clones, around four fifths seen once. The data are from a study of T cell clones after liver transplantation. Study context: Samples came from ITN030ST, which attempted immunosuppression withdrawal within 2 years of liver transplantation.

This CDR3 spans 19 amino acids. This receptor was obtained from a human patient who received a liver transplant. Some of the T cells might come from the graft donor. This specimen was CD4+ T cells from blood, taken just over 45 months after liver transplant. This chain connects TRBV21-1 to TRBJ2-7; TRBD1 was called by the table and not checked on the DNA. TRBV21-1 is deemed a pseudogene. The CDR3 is CASSKEGGFRDRDSYEQYF. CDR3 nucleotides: TGTGCCAGCAGCAAAGAAGGAGGATTTAGGGACAGGGATTCCTACGAGCAGTACTTC.